The 18 T cell receptor beta chains given below trace back to one sample, sequenced in a study of STAT3 mutations in large granular lymphocyte leukemia (dated by TCRdb to about 2019). The library was made by the immunoSEQ multiplex PCR assay. TCRdb's version of the immuneACCESS table is confined to in-frame rearrangements and falls short of the full clone set. An unresolved V gene accounts for under half of the shortfall where checked; the remainder is of unknown origin. Across this sample there are approximately 10,000 clones, with roughly three quarters seen only once. The ten largest clones take up about 46% of the sample. Broader findings and caveats from the paper: At least one immunodominant TCRbeta clonotype was identified in every T-LGLL patient, and multiple immunodominant subclonotypes were identified in about half of the T-LGLL patients.

What these receptors recognize is not known. The specimen was peripheral blood mononuclear cells. The origin of the receptors is a man in his 60s with T-cell large granular lymphocyte leukemia. Some clones in this sample may be carry-over from other donors' samples. The age is the age at diagnosis.

The gene calls are TRBV7-2 and TRBJ2-7; 7 nucleotides align to TRBD1. There are 17 residues in the CDR3. The V gene's germline CDR1 is SGHTA and CDR2 FQGNSA. The V gene end was trimmed by 6 bases and the J gene end by 5 bases; junction bases not matched to a gene: 19. The CDR3: CASRYRGVDNLDHEQYF. CDR3 sequence (DNA): TGTGCCAGCAGGTACAGGGGCGTCGACAACCTCGACCACGAGCAGTACTTC.

Points on this clone: Germline is not matched at one junction end, which may reflect a read error. The chain links TRBV7-9 to TRBJ2-7, with 9 bases lining up with TRBD2. Germline CDR1 is SEHNR and CDR2 is FQNEAQ (reference sequence). The CDR3 extends over 17 amino acids. The CDR3 spells CASSLAGRAGAPYEQYF. Written as DNA, the CDR3 is TGTGCCAGCAGCCTAGCGGGGAGGGCGGGAGCACCCTACGAGCAGTACTTC.

This chain joins TRBV5-1 and TRBJ2-3; the match to TRBD2 covers 7 bases. The CDR3 has 15 residues. Germline V gene sequence: CDR1 SGHRS, CDR2 YFSETQ. The J segment lost 4 bases and the V segment lost 1 base, leaving 6 bases of the junction unmatched. DNA for the CDR3: TGCGCCAGCAGCTTGAGCGCGGGAGTAGCAGATACGCAGTATTTT. Protein product: CASSLSAGVADTQYF.

The rearrangement joins TRBV14 to TRBJ2-5; D unclear. The length of the CDR3 is 18 residues. V lost 2 bases, J lost 5 bases, and 24 bases lay in between. Germline CDR1 and CDR2: SGHDN and FVKESK. The CDR3 sequence: CASSQRHPTVFPAETQYF. The CDR3 DNA is TGTGCCAGCAGCCAACGGCACCCTACGGTCTTCCCCGCGGAGACCCAGTACTTC.

The chain uses TRBV2 and TRBJ1-1, with 8 bases aligning to TRBD1. With 8 bases clipped from V and 0 bases from J, the junction kept 14 bases outside the gene matches. The germline gives CDR1 SNHLY, CDR2 FYNNEI. The CDR3 consists of 17 residues. CDR3: CASVRRQGAPMNTEAFF. The CDR3 DNA is TGTGCCAGCGTGAGACGGCAGGGGGCCCCCATGAACACTGAAGCTTTCTTT.

The J gene is TRBJ2-2, the V gene TRBV27; TRBD2 aligns across 9 bases. The CDR3 extends over 15 amino acids. Germline V gives CDR1 MNHEY, CDR2 SMNVEV (reference sequence). V shed 4 bases, J shed 3 bases, and the junction held 3 bases outside the gene matches. The CDR3 here is CASSWGLADTGELFF. For the CDR3, the DNA is TGTGCCAGCAGTTGGGGACTAGCTGACACCGGGGAGCTGTTTTTT.

The V gene is TRBV7-2, the J gene TRBJ1-1; 7 nucleotides line up with TRBD1. Germline CDR1 is SGHTA and CDR2 is FQGNSA. The CDR3 is 14 amino acids. The ends lost 5 bases at V and 5 bases at J; junction bases unmatched: 8. CDR3 residues: CASSIQGTGTEAFF. DNA of the CDR3: TGTGCCAGCAGCATACAGGGGACGGGGACTGAAGCTTTCTTT.

A single count supports this clone. CDR3 region: CASSPQQSNQPQHF. The DNA for the CDR3 is TGTGCCAGCAGTCCACAGCAGTCTAATCAGCCCCAGCATTTT. The chain recombines TRBV28 with TRBJ1-5; D gene ambiguous. This CDR3 is 14 amino acids long. Germline V lookup: CDR1 MDHEN, CDR2 SYDVKM. The germline V and J ends were trimmed by 5 bases and 4 bases, with 12 bases remaining between them. The full variable domain, completed using reference TRBV28 and TRBJ1-5, is DVKVTQSSRYLVKRTGEKVFLECVQDMDHENMFWYRQDPGLGLRLIYFSYDVKMKEKGDIPEGYSVSREKKERFSLILESASTNQTSMYLCASSPQQSNQPQHFGDGTRLSIL.

This chain joins TRBV14 and TRBJ2-1, with D perhaps matching TRBD2 (6 bases). Trimming left V 0 bases short and J 9 bases short, with 9 bases between. CDR1 is SGHDN, CDR2 FVKESK, per germline. The length of the CDR3 is 13 residues. CDR3 amino acids: CASSQDPSAEQFF. The CDR3 bases are TGTGCCAGCAGCCAAGATCCTAGCGCTGAGCAGTTCTTC. Full variable domain (rest looked up from reference TRBV14 and TRBJ2-1): EAGVTQFPSHSVIEKGQTVTLRCDPISGHDNLYWYRRVMGKEIKFLLHFVKESKQDESGMPNNRFLAERTGGTYSTLKVQPAELEDSGVYFCASSQDPSAEQFFGPGTRLTVL.

A single count supports this clone. The rearrangement joins TRBV19 to TRBJ2-1, with 12 positions matching TRBD2. With V trimmed by 5 bases and J by 10 bases, 6 bases remained unmatched. This CDR3 is built from 14 residues. Germline CDR1 reads LNHDA; CDR2 reads SQIVND (reference sequence). In DNA, the CDR3 is TGTGCCAGTAGTGTTGCTAGCGGGAGGGCCGAGCAGTTCTTC. Residues: CASSVASGRAEQFF.

This rearrangement joins TRBV5-1 to TRBJ2-7; 11 positions match TRBD2. CDR1 and CDR2 (germline): SGHRS, YFSETQ. Trimming took 2 bases from V and 2 from J; bases not matched to a gene: 3. The CDR3 is 15 residues long. CDR3 nucleotides: TGCGCCAGCAGCTTCCCTAGCGGGGGGACCTACGAGCAGTACTTC. Translated, it gives CASSFPSGGTYEQYF.

The chain combines TRBV28 with TRBJ1-1; 7 bases fit TRBD1. Germline CDR1 and CDR2: MDHEN and SYDVKM. The CDR3 consists of 15 residues. Trimming cost V 4 bases and J 2 bases; bases outside gene matches: 7. For the CDR3, the DNA is TGTGCCAGCAGTTCAACCGGGACAGTAAACACTGAAGCTTTCTTT. Translated: CASSSTGTVNTEAFF.

This sequence joins TRBV12-5 and TRBJ1-1; no clear D. The length of the CDR3 is 11 residues. Germline V gives CDR1 LGHNT, CDR2 FRNRAP. Between the trimmed V and J ends, which lost 5 bases and 1 base, there was a span of 2 bases. CDR3 region: CASGENTEAFF. CDR3 nucleotides: TGTGCTAGTGGTGAGAACACTGAAGCTTTCTTT.

The chain uses TRBV30 and TRBJ2-2; the D call may be TRBD1 or TRBD2 (5 bases each). Germline loops: CDR1 GTSNPN, CDR2 SVGIG (reference sequence). V was cut by 4 bases and J by 5 bases, with 14 bases left in between. This CDR3 has 14 amino acids. In DNA form, the CDR3 reads TGTGCCTGGAATGGGGGAGAAAGAACCGGGGAGCTGTTTTTT. Its protein is CAWNGGERTGELFF.

This clone was picked up a small number of times. V is TRBV10-3 and J is TRBJ2-7, with D hard to call. The CDR3 is made up of 11 amino acids. V was clipped by 2 bases and J by 3 bases, with 2 bases between them. Germline CDR1 is ENHRY and CDR2 is SYGVKD. The CDR3 sequence: CAISEGYEQYF. Here the CDR3 DNA reads TGTGCCATCAGTGAGGGCTACGAGCAGTACTTC.

The chain combines TRBV1 with TRBJ2-7; no check of the table's D call, TRBD2, against the DNA was made. TRBV1 is a pseudogene segment. The CDR3 is made up of 17 amino acids. CDR3 DNA: TGCACCAGCAGGTTACGAGGTTGGCGGGAGCGGTTCGACGAGCAGTACTTC. Its protein product is CTSRLRGWRERFDEQYF.

The chain recombines TRBV18 with TRBJ2-6; D could derive from TRBD1 or TRBD2 (5 bases each). The length of the CDR3 is 15 residues. CDR1 and CDR2 from the germline V gene are KGHSH and LQKENI. Trimming shortened V by 2 bases and J by 2 bases, and 7 bases separated the two germline ends. The CDR3 DNA reads as TGTGCCAGCTCACCAAGGGGACCTGGGGCCAACGTCCTGACTTTC. Translating it yields CASSPRGPGANVLTF.

The CDR3 DNA sequence: TGCAGCGTTGAACAGGGGGCTGACACTGAAGCTTTCTTT. Translated: CSVEQGADTEAFF. The V and J genes are TRBV29-1 and TRBJ1-1, with 8 bases aligning to TRBD1. The CDR3 sequence is 13 residues long. With V trimmed by 2 bases and J by 3 bases, 2 bases remained unmatched. Germline CDR1 is SQVTM and CDR2 is ANQGSEA.